The TCR beta chain under discussion was sequenced for a study of molecular identifiers for immune sequencing clone quantification. Overall study context: Four of five splits of RNA from about 20,000 or 100,000 naive CD8 cells were sequenced in replicates.

This clonotype was detected many times. What it binds is not known. Preparation of the bulk TCR libraries relied on previously described methods and listed TCR primers. MiXCR, applied by TCRdb to the PCR reads, yields one record per CDR3 protein. This sample has around 480,000 distinct CDR3 sequences, with 20% to 25% found just once. Naive CD8 T cells, phenotype CD8+CD4-CCR7+CD45RA+, were sorted. General observations from the study: Highly expanded clones may be undercounted when identical TCR molecules share barcodes.

The specimen was naive CD8+ T cells from blood, with Jurkat cell RNA spiked in. Subset given: FACS-sorted CD8+CD4-CCR7+CD45RA+ naive T cells. The sequence derives from a human donor in good health. Some libraries in this study had Jurkat cell RNA spiked in.

This chain's CDR3 is CASSLYGGKAGGTYEQYF. The CDR3 DNA follows: TGTGCCAGCAGCTTGTATGGGGGAAAAGCGGGGGGCACCTACGAGCAGTACTTC. The chain carries TRBV5-6 and TRBJ2-7; 9 bases fit TRBD2. Trimming removed 1 base from V and 2 bases from J; junction bases left unmatched: 13. Germline loops: CDR1 SGHDT, CDR2 YYEEEE. The CDR3 totals 18 residues.